This passage covers 3 T cell receptor beta chains from one sample sequenced in a study of blood T cell repertoires in COVID-19. TCRdb's copy holds only in-frame clones and misses some; the assay was immunoSEQ multiplex PCR. This sample carries about 160,000 clones, over 90% of them seen once, and the ten largest clones take roughly 2.1%. The sequenced material came from peripheral blood. The receptors were gathered from a woman aged 60-75 years with COVID-19, enrolled during active disease.

The chain combines TRBV7-8 with TRBJ2-4; D possibly corresponds to TRBD1 (6 bases). CDR1 SGHVS and CDR2 FQNEAQ come from the germline V gene. Trimming stripped 2 bases from V and 0 bases from J, with 8 bases between. The CDR3 is 15 residues long. CDR3 residues: CASSLQGLAKNIQYF. The CDR3 bases are TGTGCCAGCAGCTTACAGGGGCTAGCCAAAAACATTCAGTACTTC. Using reference TRBV7-8 and TRBJ2-4 for the parts outside the CDR3, the full variable domain is GAGVSQSPRYKVAKRGQDVALRCDPISGHVSLFWYQQALGQGPEFLTYFQNEAQLDKSGLPSDRFFAERPEGSVSTLKIQRTQQEDSAVYLCASSLQGLAKNIQYFGAGTRLSVL.

This clone was seen a single time. The chain couples TRBV9 to TRBJ2-3, with D possibly TRBD2 on 6 matching bases. Germline assignment: CDR1 SGDLS and CDR2 YYNGEE. V was trimmed by 3 bases and J by 8 bases, leaving 16 bases between them. The CDR3 is 14 amino acids. This chain's CDR3 is CASSENGAGGTQYF. The CDR3 DNA sequence: TGTGCCAGCAGCGAAAACGGGGCCGGGGGTACGCAGTATTTT.

The genes are TRBV9 and TRBJ2-7; D might be TRBD1 (6 bases). The CDR3 extends over 15 amino acids. Germline V gene data show CDR1 as SGDLS and CDR2 as YYNGEE. V lost 4 bases and J 2 bases, leaving 16 bases between the germline ends. The CDR3 DNA sequence: TGTGCCAGCAGCCCCCACAGGGTCCCGGCCTACGAGCAGTACTTC. Amino acids: CASSPHRVPAYEQYF. Together with reference TRBV9 and TRBJ2-7, the CDR3 gives the full variable domain: DSGVTQTPKHLITATGQRVTLRCSPRSGDLSVYWYQQSLDQGLQFLIQYYNGEERAKGNILERFSAQQFPDLHSELNLSSLELGDSALYFCASSPHRVPAYEQYFGPGTRLTVT.